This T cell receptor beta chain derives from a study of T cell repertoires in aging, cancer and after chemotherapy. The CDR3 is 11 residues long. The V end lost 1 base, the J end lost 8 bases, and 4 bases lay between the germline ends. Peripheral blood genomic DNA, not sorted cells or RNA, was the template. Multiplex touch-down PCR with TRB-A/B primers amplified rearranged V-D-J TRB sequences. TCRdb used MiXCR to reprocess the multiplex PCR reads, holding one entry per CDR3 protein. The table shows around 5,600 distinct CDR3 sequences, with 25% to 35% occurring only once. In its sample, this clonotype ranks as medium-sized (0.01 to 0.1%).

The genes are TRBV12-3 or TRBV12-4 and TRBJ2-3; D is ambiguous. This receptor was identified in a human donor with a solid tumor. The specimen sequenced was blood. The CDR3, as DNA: TGTGCCAGCAGTTTAGAGGGTACGCAGTATTTT. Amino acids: CASSLEGTQYF.